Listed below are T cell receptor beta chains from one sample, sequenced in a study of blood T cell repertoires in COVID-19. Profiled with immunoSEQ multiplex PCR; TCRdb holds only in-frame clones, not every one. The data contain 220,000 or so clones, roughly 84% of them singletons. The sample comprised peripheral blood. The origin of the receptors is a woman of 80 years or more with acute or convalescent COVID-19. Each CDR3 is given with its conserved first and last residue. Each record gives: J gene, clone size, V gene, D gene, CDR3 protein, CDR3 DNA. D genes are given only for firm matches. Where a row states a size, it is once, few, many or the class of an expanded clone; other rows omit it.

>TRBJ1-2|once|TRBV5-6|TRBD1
CASSLGTVTAYGYTF
TGTGCCAGCAGCTTAGGGACAGTGACTGCCTATGGCTACACCTTC
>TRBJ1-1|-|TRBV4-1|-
CASSQSGTFAAFF
TGCGCCAGCAGCCAATCTGGGACATTCGCAGCTTTCTTT
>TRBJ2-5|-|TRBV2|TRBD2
CASLAGQETQYF
TGTGCCAGCTTAGCGGGGCAAGAGACCCAGTACTTC
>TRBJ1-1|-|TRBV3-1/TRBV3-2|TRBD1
CASSQAGGGYGTEAFF
TGTGCCAGCAGCCAAGCAGGGGGCGGTTATGGCACTGAAGCTTTCTTT
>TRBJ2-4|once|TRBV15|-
CATGGSPLKNIQYF
TGTGCCACAGGGGGTTCTCCCCTGAAAAACATTCAGTACTTC
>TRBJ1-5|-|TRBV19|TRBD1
CASGGTGGGNQPQHF
TGTGCCAGTGGAGGGACAGGGGGAGGCAATCAGCCCCAGCATTTT
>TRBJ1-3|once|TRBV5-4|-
CASRGGPGNTIYF
TGTGCCAGCAGGGGGGGTCCTGGAAACACCATATATTTT
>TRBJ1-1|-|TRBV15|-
CATSRVLGPNTEAFF
TGTGCCACCAGCAGAGTGCTTGGGCCGAACACTGAAGCTTTCTTT
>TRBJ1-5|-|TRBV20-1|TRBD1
CSASGTGGSNQPQHF
TGCAGTGCTAGTGGGACAGGGGGTAGCAATCAGCCCCAGCATTTT
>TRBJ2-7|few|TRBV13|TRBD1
CASSSTWGVRTGPLNEQYF
TGTGCCAGCAGTAGTACGTGGGGGGTAAGGACAGGGCCCCTGAACGAGCAGTACTTC
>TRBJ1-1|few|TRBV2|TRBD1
CASSLGQALLEAFF
TGTGCCAGCAGCCTGGGACAGGCTCTACTTGAAGCTTTCTTT
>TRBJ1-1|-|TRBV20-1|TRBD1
CSASRQGGAAFF
TGCAGTGCTAGTCGACAGGGCGGTGCAGCTTTCTTT
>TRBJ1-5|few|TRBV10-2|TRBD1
CASSESLGQGPQPQHF
TGCGCCAGCAGTGAGTCCCTTGGACAGGGGCCTCAGCCCCAGCATTTT
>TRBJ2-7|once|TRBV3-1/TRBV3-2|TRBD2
CASSPGGVAGVYEQYF
TGTGCCAGCAGCCCGGGTGGAGTGGCGGGGGTTTACGAGCAGTACTTC
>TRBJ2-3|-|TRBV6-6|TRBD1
CASSPPPGQGGRTDTQYF
TGTGCCAGCAGTCCGCCACCGGGACAGGGGGGTCGCACAGATACGCAGTATTTT
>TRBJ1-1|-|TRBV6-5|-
CASREGEAEAFF
TGTGCCAGCAGGGAGGGAGAGGCAGAAGCTTTCTTT
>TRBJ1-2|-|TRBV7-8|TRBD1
CASSPSGQGTYGYTF
TGTGCCAGCAGCCCATCGGGACAGGGGACCTATGGCTACACCTTC
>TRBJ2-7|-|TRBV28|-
CASSLLQGPYEQYF
TGTGCCAGCAGTTTACTTCAGGGGCCCTACGAGCAGTACTTC
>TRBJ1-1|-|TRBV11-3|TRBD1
CASSSLFPSQGAASTEAFF
TGTGCCAGCAGCTCCCTGTTCCCCTCACAGGGGGCGGCGAGCACTGAAGCTTTCTTT
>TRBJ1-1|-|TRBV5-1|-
CASTSQSGNTEAFF
TGCGCCAGCACCTCACAATCTGGGAACACTGAAGCTTTCTTT
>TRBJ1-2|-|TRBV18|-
CASSGEAVGYTF
TGTGCCAGCTCCGGGGAAGCGGTGGGCTACACCTTC
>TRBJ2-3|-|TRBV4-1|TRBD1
CASSQETGVASTDTQYF
TGCGCCAGCAGCCAGGAAACAGGGGTCGCCTCCACAGATACGCAGTATTTT
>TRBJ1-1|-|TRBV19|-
CASSIAGGRTEAFF
TGTGCCAGTAGTATAGCGGGGGGAAGGACTGAAGCTTTCTTT
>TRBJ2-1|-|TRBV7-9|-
CASSLDSVSEQFF
TGTGCCAGCAGCCTCGACAGTGTCTCCGAGCAGTTCTTC
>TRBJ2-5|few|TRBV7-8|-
CASKGRDGETQYF
TGTGCCAGCAAAGGCAGGGATGGGGAGACCCAGTACTTC
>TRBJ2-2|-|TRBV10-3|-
CAISEEGWGTGELFF
TGTGCCATCAGTGAGGAGGGTTGGGGCACCGGGGAGCTGTTTTTT
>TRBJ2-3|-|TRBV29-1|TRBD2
CSVLAGGSTDTQYF
TGCAGCGTTCTAGCGGGGGGCAGCACAGATACGCAGTATTTT
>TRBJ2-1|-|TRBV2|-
CARGGGFSYNEQFF
TGTGCCAGGGGAGGTGGATTCTCCTACAATGAGCAGTTCTTC
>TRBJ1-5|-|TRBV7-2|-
CASSLSGGRSNQPQHF
TGTGCCAGCAGCTTGAGTGGTGGGAGGTCCAATCAGCCCCAGCATTTT
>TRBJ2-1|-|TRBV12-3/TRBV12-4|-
CASSLIRAYEQFF
TGTGCCAGCAGTTTAATCAGGGCGTACGAGCAGTTCTTC
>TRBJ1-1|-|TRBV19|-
CASMVAGETEAFF
TGTGCCAGTATGGTGGCAGGGGAGACTGAAGCTTTCTTT
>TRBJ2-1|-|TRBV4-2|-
CASSQERRGRGNNEQFF
TGTGCCAGCAGCCAAGAGCGGCGGGGCCGAGGGAACAATGAGCAGTTCTTC
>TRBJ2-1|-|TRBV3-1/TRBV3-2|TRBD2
CASSQGTSGNNEQFF
TGTGCCAGCAGCCAAGGGACTAGCGGGAACAATGAGCAGTTCTTC